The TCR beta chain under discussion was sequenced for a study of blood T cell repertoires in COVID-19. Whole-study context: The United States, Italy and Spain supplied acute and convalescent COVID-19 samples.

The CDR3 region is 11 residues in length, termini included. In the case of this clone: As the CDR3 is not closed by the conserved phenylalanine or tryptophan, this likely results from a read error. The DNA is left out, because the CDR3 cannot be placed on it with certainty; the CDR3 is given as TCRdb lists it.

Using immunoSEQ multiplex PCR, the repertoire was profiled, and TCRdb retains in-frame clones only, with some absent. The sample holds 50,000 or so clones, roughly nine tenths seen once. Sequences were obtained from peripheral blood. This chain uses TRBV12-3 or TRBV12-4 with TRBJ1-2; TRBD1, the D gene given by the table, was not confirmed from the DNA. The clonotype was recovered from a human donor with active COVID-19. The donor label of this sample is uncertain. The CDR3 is CASRSSGQVFL.